These T cell receptor beta chains were read from a single sample in a study of post-analysis software for immune sequencing data. Each CDR3 protein is one row after TCRdb ran MiXCR on the PCR reads. Here the sample spans about 570,000 distinct CDR3 sequences, about a third being singletons. Material: blood. All receptors come from a girl aged 2-17 years with multiple sclerosis. Each CDR3 is given with its conserved first and last residue. The D gene is left open where the match is weak. Where a row states a size, it is once, few, many or the class of an expanded clone; other rows omit it.

D gene | J gene | clone size | V gene | CDR3 DNA | CDR3 protein
TRBD1 | TRBJ2-6 | NA | TRBV7-9 | TGTGCCAGCAGCTTACCTGGACAGGGAAACTATGGGGCCAACGCCCTGACTTTC | CASSLPGQGNYGANALTF
NA | TRBJ2-3 | few | TRBV4-1 | TGCGCCAGCAGCCAAGTTTTCGGTGATACGCAGTATTTT | CASSQVFGDTQYF
NA | TRBJ2-3 | NA | TRBV12-3/TRBV12-4 | TGTGCCAGCAACCACTGGAACACAGATACGCAGTATTTT | CASNHWNTDTQYF
NA | TRBJ1-4 | NA | TRBV7-9 | TGTGCCAGCAGCTTTTTTGGCCGGGGGAAAGAAAAACTGTTTTTT | CASSFFGRGKEKLFF
NA | TRBJ2-5 | NA | TRBV2 | TGTGCCAGCAGTGAAGCGGGGGTAGGGACCCAGTACTTC | CASSEAGVGTQYF
NA | TRBJ1-2 | NA | TRBV11-2 | TGTGCCAGCAGCGACAGAAGGGTAGTTAATGGCTACACCTTC | CASSDRRVVNGYTF
NA | TRBJ2-3 | few | TRBV6-4 | TGTGCCAGCAGTGACAGGGATCAGTATTTT | CASSDRDQYF
NA | TRBJ1-5 | NA | TRBV12-5 | TGTGCTAGTGGTGCGACAGGCAGGGCGACGACCGGAGTCAATAGCAATCAGCCCCAGCATTTT | CASGATGRATTGVNSNQPQHF
TRBD2 | TRBJ2-5 | NA | TRBV7-2 | TGTGCCAGCAGATTAGGACTAGCGGGGCAAGAGACCCAGTACTTC | CASRLGLAGQETQYF
TRBD2 | TRBJ2-7 | NA | TRBV5-1 | TGCGCCAGCAGCCTCGGGGGGGTAGCGGGGAGCTACGAGCAGTACTTC | CASSLGGVAGSYEQYF
TRBD1 | TRBJ2-1 | few | TRBV5-1 | TGCGCCAGCAGCTTGGGACAGGGGGCATCTTTTGAGCAGTTCTTC | CASSLGQGASFEQFF
NA | TRBJ2-7 | NA | TRBV7-9 | TGTGCCAGCAGCTTTGATCTAGGGTCGAGCGAGCAGTACTTC | CASSFDLGSSEQYF
NA | TRBJ1-3 | NA | TRBV20-1 | TGCAGTGCCCAATCCGGGACGGTTAAAAACACCATATATTTT | CSAQSGTVKNTIYF
NA | TRBJ2-6 | NA | TRBV6-1 | TGTGCCAGCAGTGCTAGGACATTGAGCTCTGGGGCCAACGTCCTGACTTTC | CASSARTLSSGANVLTF
TRBD1 | TRBJ1-2 | few | TRBV29-1 | TGCAGCGTTGAAGGTCGGGACAGAGCTAACTATGGCTACACCTTC | CSVEGRDRANYGYTF